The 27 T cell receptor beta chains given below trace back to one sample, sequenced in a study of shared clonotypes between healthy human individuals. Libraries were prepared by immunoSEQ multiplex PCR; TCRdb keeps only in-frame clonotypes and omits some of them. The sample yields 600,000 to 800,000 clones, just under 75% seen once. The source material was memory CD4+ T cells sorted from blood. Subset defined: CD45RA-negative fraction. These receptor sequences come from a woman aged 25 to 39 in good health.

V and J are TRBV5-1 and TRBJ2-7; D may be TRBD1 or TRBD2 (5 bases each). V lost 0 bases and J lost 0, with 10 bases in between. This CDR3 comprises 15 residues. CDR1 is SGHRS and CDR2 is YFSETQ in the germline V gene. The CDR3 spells CASSLGGEYSYEQYF. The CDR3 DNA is TGCGCCAGCAGCTTGGGAGGGGAGTACTCCTACGAGCAGTACTTC.

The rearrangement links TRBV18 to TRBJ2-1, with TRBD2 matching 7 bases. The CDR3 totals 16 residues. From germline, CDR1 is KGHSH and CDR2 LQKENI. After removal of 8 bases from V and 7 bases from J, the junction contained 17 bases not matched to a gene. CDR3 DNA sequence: TGTGCCAGCACGATAAGGTTGGCGGGAGATAGAAATGAGCAGTTCTTC. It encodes CASTIRLAGDRNEQFF. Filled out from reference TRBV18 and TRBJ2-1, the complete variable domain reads NAGVMQNPRHLVRRRGQEARLRCSPMKGHSHVYWYRQLPEEGLKFMVYLQKENIIDESGMPKERFSAEFPKEGPSILRIQQVVRGDSAAYFCASTIRLAGDRNEQFFGPGTRLTVL.

The DNA of the CDR3 is TGTGCCAGCAGTTTGGCACAGGGAACCTACGAGCAGTACTTC. Its protein is CASSLAQGTYEQYF. V gene TRBV28 combines with J gene TRBJ2-7, with D maybe TRBD1 (6 bases). V was trimmed by 3 bases and J by 2 bases, leaving 11 bases between them. The CDR3 has 14 residues. Per the germline V gene, CDR1 is MDHEN and CDR2 is SYDVKM.

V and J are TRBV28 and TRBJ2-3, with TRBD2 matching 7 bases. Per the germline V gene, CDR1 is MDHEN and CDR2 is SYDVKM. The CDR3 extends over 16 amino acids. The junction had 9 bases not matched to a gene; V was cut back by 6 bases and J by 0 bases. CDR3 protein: CASRNSGGPSTDTQYF. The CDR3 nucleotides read TGTGCCAGCAGGAACTCGGGAGGACCTAGCACAGATACGCAGTATTTT. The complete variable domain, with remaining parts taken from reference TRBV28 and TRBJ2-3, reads DVKVTQSSRYLVKRTGEKVFLECVQDMDHENMFWYRQDPGLGLRLIYFSYDVKMKEKGDIPEGYSVSREKKERFSLILESASTNQTSMYLCASRNSGGPSTDTQYFGPGTRLTVL.

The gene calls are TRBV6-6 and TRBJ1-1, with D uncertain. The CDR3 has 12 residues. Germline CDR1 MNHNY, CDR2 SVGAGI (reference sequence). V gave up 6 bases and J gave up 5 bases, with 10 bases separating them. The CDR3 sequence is CASRLGKTEAFF. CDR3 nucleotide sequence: TGTGCCAGCAGATTAGGGAAGACTGAAGCTTTCTTT.

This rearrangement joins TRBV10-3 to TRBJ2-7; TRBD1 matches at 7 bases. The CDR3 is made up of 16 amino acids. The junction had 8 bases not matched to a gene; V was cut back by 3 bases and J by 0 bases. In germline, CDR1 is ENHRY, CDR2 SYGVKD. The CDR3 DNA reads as TGTGCCATCAGTGAACCACCAGGGGGTAGCTCCTACGAGCAGTACTTC. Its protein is CAISEPPGGSSYEQYF.

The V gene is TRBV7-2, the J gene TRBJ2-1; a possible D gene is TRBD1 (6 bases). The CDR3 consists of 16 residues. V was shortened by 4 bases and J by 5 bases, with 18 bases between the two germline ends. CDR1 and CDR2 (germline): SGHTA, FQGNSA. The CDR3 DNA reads TGTGCCAGCAGCTCCAAACAGGGAATCAGTCACAATGAGCAGTTCTTC. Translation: CASSSKQGISHNEQFF.

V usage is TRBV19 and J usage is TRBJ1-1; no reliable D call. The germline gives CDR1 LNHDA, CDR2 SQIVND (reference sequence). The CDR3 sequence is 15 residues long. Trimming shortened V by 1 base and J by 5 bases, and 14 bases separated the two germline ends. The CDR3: CASSIGALVGTEAFF. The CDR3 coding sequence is TGTGCCAGTAGTATAGGGGCGTTAGTGGGGACTGAAGCTTTCTTT.

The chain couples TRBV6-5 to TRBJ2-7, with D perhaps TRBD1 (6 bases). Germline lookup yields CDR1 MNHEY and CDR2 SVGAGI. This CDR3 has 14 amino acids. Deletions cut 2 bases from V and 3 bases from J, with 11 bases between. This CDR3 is CASSYVDRFYEQYF. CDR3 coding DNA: TGTGCCAGCAGTTACGTAGACAGGTTCTACGAGCAGTACTTC.

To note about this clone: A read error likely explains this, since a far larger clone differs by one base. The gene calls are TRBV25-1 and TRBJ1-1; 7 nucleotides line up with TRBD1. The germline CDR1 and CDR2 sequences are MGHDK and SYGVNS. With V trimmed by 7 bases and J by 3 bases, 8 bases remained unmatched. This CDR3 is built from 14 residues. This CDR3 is CASNDLQGYTEAFF. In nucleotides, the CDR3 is TGTGCCAGCAATGATCTACAGGGGTACACTGAAGCTTTCTTT.

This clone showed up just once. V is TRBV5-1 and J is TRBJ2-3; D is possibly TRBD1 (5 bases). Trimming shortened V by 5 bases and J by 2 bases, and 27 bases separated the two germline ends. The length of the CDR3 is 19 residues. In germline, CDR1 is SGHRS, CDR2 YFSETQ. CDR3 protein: CASSLNSPLGVTYTDTQYF. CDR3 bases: TGCGCCAGCAGTCTGAACAGTCCTCTAGGGGTAACTTACACAGATACGCAGTATTTT. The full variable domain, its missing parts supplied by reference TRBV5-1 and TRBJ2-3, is KAGVTQTPRYLIKTRGQQVTLSCSPISGHRSVSWYQQTPGQGLQFLFEYFSETQRNKGNFPGRFSGRQFSNSRSEMNVSTLELGDSALYLCASSLNSPLGVTYTDTQYFGPGTRLTVL.

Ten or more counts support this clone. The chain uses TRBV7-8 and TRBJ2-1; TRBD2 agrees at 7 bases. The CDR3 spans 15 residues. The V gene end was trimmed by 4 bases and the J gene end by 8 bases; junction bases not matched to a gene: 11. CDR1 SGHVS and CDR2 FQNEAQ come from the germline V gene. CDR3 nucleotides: TGTGCCAGCAGCTCTAACACGGGAGGATTTGATGAGCAGTTCTTC. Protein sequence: CASSSNTGGFDEQFF.

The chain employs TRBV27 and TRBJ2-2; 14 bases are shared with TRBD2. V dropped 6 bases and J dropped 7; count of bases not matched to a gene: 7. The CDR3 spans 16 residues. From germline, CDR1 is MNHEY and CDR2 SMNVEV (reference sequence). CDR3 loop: CASRGLAGVFGGELFF. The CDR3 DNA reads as TGTGCCAGCAGGGGACTAGCGGGAGTCTTTGGCGGGGAGCTGTTTTTT.

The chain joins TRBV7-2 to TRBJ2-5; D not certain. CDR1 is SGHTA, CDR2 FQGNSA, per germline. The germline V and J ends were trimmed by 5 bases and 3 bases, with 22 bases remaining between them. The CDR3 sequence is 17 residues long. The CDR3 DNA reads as TGTGCCAGCAGCGCACCCTCGACAAAAGCGCCGAAAGAGACCCAGTACTTC. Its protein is CASSAPSTKAPKETQYF.

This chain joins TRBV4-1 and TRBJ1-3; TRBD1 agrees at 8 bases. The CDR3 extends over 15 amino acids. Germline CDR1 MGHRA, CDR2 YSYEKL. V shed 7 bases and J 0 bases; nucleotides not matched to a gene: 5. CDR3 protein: CASTDRAFSGNTIYF. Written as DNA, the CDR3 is TGCGCCAGCACGGACAGGGCTTTCTCTGGAAACACCATATATTTT.

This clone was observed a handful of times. The CDR3 sequence is CASKGGTEAFF. The DNA of the CDR3 is TGTGCCAGCAAAGGGGGCACTGAAGCTTTCTTT. The gene calls are TRBV18 and TRBJ1-1; a possible D gene is TRBD1 (6 bases). Trimming took 8 bases from V and 4 from J, leaving 8 bases between them. CDR1 KGHSH and CDR2 LQKENI come from the germline V gene. The CDR3 is 11 residues long.

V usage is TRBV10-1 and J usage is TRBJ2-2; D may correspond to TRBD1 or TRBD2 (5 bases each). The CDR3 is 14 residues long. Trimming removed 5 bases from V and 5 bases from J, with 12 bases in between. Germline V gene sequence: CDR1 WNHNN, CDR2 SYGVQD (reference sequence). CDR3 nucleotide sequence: TGCGCCAGCAGTTTAGGGGACCAAACCGGGGAGCTGTTTTTT. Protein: CASSLGDQTGELFF.

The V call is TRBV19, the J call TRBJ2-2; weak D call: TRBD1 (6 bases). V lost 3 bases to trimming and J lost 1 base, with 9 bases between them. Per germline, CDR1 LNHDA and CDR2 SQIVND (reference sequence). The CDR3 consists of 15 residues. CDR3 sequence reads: CASSIRGMNTGELFF. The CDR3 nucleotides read TGTGCCAGTAGTATTAGGGGGATGAACACCGGGGAGCTGTTTTTT.

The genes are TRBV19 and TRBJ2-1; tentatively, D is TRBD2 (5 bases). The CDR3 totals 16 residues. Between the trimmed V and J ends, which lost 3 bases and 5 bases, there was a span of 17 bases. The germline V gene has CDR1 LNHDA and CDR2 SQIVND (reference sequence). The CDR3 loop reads CASSIVGVGSDNEQFF. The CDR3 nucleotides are TGTGCCAGTAGTATTGTGGGAGTGGGCTCGGACAATGAGCAGTTCTTC.

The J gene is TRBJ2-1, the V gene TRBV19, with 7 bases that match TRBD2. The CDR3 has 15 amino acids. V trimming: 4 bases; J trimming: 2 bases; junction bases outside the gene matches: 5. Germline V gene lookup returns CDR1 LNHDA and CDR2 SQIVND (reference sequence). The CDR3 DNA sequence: TGTGCCAGTAGTACCGAGCGGGATCCCTACAATGAGCAGTTCTTC. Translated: CASSTERDPYNEQFF.

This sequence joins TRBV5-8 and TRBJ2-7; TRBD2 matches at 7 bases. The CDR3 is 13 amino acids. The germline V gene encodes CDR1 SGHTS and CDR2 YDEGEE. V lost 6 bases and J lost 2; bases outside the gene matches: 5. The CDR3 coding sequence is TGTGCCAGCACCTTCCTAGCGGCCTACGAGCAGTACTTC. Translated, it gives CASTFLAAYEQYF.

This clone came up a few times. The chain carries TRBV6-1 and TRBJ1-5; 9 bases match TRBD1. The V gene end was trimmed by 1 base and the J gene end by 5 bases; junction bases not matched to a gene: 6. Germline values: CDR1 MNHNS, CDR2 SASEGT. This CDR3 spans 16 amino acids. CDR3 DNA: TGTGCCAGCAGTGAAGGGGGACAGGGTTCTCATCAGCCCCAGCATTTT. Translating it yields CASSEGGQGSHQPQHF.

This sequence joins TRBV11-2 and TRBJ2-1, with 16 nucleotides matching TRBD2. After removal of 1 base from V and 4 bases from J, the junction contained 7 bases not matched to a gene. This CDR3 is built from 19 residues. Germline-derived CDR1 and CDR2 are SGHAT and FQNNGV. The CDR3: CASSLGPGLAGGRYNEQFF. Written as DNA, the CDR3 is TGTGCCAGCAGCTTAGGGCCGGGACTAGCGGGAGGGCGATACAATGAGCAGTTCTTC.

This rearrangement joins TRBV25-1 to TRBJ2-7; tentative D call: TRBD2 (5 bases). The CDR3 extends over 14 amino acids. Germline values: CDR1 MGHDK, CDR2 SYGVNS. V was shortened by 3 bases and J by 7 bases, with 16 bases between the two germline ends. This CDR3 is CASSDPGLLSEQYF. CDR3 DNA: TGTGCCAGCAGTGACCCTGGACTGCTTTCGGAGCAGTACTTC.

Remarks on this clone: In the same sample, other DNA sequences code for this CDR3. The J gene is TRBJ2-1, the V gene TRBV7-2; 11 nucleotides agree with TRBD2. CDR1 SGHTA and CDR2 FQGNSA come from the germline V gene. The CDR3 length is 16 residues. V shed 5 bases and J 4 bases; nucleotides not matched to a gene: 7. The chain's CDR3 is CASSLSGLAGYNEQFF. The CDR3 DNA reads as TGTGCCAGCAGCCTAAGTGGACTAGCGGGTTACAATGAGCAGTTCTTC.

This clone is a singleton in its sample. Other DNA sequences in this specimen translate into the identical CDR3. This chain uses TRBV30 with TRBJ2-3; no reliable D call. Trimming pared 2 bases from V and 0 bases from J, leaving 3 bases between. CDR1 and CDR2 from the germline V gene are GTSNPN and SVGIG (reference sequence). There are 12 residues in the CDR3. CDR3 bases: TGTGCCTGGAGTCCTAGCACAGATACGCAGTATTTT. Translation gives CAWSPSTDTQYF.

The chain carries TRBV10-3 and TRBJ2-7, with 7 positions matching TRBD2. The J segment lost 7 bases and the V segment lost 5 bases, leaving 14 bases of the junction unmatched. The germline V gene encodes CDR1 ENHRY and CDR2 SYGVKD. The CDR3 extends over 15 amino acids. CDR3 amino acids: CAISIIGSQGGEQYF. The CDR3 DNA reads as TGTGCCATCAGTATCATCGGGAGCCAGGGAGGGGAGCAGTACTTC.